One and the same sample provided the 15 T cell receptor beta chains below, sequenced in a study of shared clonotypes between healthy human individuals. Assay used: immunoSEQ multiplex PCR; TCRdb lists only in-frame clones, some missing. The sample includes hundreds of thousands of clones, 74% of them seen just once. Source material: memory CD4+ T cells sorted from blood. Subset: CD45RA-negative fraction. Source of these receptors: a woman in her thirties in good health.

The CDR3: CASSFQGAGEKLFF. CDR3 sequence (DNA): TGCGCCAGCAGCTTCCAGGGGGCAGGAGAAAAACTGTTTTTT. This sequence joins TRBV5-1 and TRBJ1-4; the match to TRBD1 covers 8 bases. CDR3 length equals 14 residues. The trim removed 2 bases at V and 8 bases at J, leaving 5 bases unmatched. Germline V lookup: CDR1 SGHRS, CDR2 YFSETQ.

Worth noting for this clone: Possible read error: a much larger clone is one base away. At the DNA level, this CDR3 is encoded by other sequences in the same sample as well. The chain has TRBV12-5 and TRBJ2-1; D is possibly TRBD1 (6 bases). The CDR3 consists of 14 residues. Germline V lookup: CDR1 LGHNT, CDR2 FRNRAP. CDR3 in amino acids: CASGLDSSYNEQFF. As DNA, the CDR3 is TGTGCTAGTGGGTTGGACAGCTCCTACAATGAGCAGTTCTTC.

The V call is TRBV19, the J call TRBJ2-1; D possibly uses TRBD1 or TRBD2 (6 bases each). The germline V and J ends were trimmed by 2 bases and 3 bases, with 11 bases remaining between them. CDR1 LNHDA and CDR2 SQIVND come from the germline V gene (reference sequence). The CDR3 consists of 15 residues. As DNA, the CDR3 is TGTGCCAGTAGTATACTCGGGGGCTTCTACAATGAGCAGTTCTTC. It is translated as CASSILGGFYNEQFF.

The CDR3 reads CASSKVPQDSTDTQYF. The CDR3 nucleotides read TGTGCCAGCAGCAAAGTCCCGCAGGACTCAACAGATACGCAGTATTTT. The J gene is TRBJ2-3, the V gene TRBV21-1; no DNA check was done on the table's D call, TRBD2. TRBV21-1 corresponds to a pseudogene. CDR3 length: 16 amino acids.

V is TRBV14 and J is TRBJ2-1; 7 nucleotides match TRBD2. The length of the CDR3 is 16 residues. Germline trimming cut 3 bases from V and 4 bases from J; bases unmatched to any gene: 9. Germline CDR1 reads SGHDN; CDR2 reads FVKESK. CDR3 sequence: CASSQGGGSLYNEQFF. CDR3 nucleotides: TGTGCCAGCAGCCAGGGTGGCGGGAGCTTATACAATGAGCAGTTCTTC.

The chain uses TRBV28 and TRBJ2-6; the D is unclear. CDR1 is MDHEN and CDR2 is SYDVKM in the germline V gene. The CDR3 is made up of 16 amino acids. The V gene lost 1 base and the J gene lost 0 bases, with 7 bases spanning the gap. CDR3 DNA sequence: TGTGCCAGCAGTTTATTAACGGGCTCTGGGGCCAACGTCCTGACTTTC. Translation: CASSLLTGSGANVLTF. Drawing the rest from reference TRBV28 and TRBJ2-6, the complete variable domain is DVKVTQSSRYLVKRTGEKVFLECVQDMDHENMFWYRQDPGLGLRLIYFSYDVKMKEKGDIPEGYSVSREKKERFSLILESASTNQTSMYLCASSLLTGSGANVLTFGAGSRLTVL.

This rearrangement joins TRBV28 to TRBJ1-1; TRBD1 matches at 7 bases. In germline, CDR1 is MDHEN, CDR2 SYDVKM. The CDR3 consists of 15 residues. V shed 5 bases, J shed 0 bases, and the junction held 6 bases outside the gene matches. CDR3 sequence: CASSTPDRVNTEAFF. In nucleotides, the CDR3 is TGTGCCAGCAGTACCCCCGACAGGGTGAACACTGAAGCTTTCTTT.

The table lists this clone with many counts. The rearrangement links TRBV7-2 to TRBJ2-1, with 7 bases matching TRBD2. CDR1 is SGHTA and CDR2 is FQGNSA in the germline V gene. The J segment lost 9 bases and the V segment lost 4 bases, leaving 12 bases of the junction unmatched. This CDR3 has 15 amino acids. CDR3 bases: TGTGCCAGCAGCTCCTGGGCGGGAGTGAGGGGTGAGCAGTTCTTC. This gives the protein CASSSWAGVRGEQFF.

The CDR3 nucleotides are TGTGCCAGCGGACTAGCGGGGAACACCGGGGAGCTGTTTTTT. It encodes CASGLAGNTGELFF. The chain links TRBV28 to TRBJ2-2, with 11 bases matching TRBD2. The CDR3 loop spans 14 amino acids. J gave up 1 base and V 8 bases, and 0 bases lay outside the gene matches. The germline CDR1 and CDR2 sequences are MDHEN and SYDVKM.

V gene TRBV5-4 combines with J gene TRBJ2-7, with 8 bases aligning to TRBD1. The CDR3 has 16 amino acids. With V trimmed by 0 bases and J by 2 bases, 7 bases remained unmatched. CDR1 is SGHNT and CDR2 is YYREEE in the germline V gene (reference sequence). CDR3 DNA sequence: TGTGCCAGCAGCTTGGTATGGGGACAGGAACCCTACGAGCAGTACTTC. It translates to CASSLVWGQEPYEQYF.

The J gene is TRBJ1-3, the V gene TRBV7-9; no firm D call. This CDR3 contains 15 residues. The V end was cut by 5 bases, the J end by 3 bases, with 14 bases between. The V gene's germline CDR1 is SEHNR and CDR2 FQNEAQ (reference sequence). DNA of the CDR3: TGTGCCAGCAGCCCCGATTGGGGAAATGGAAACACCATATATTTT. Amino acid sequence: CASSPDWGNGNTIYF.

V usage is TRBV11-2 and J usage is TRBJ2-5; D tentatively fits TRBD1 or TRBD2 (5 bases each). The CDR3 totals 14 residues. Germline assignment: CDR1 SGHAT and CDR2 FQNNGV. Trimming removed 0 bases from V and 6 bases from J, with 11 bases in between. The CDR3 sequence is CASSLDAGRKTQYF. The CDR3 DNA reads as TGTGCCAGCAGCTTAGATGCAGGGAGAAAGACCCAGTACTTC.

This clone appeared a single time. This chain uses TRBV27 with TRBJ2-3; TRBD2 matches 8 bases. J gave up 5 bases and V 2 bases, and 12 bases lay outside the gene matches. Germline-derived CDR1 and CDR2 are MNHEY and SMNVEV (reference sequence). The CDR3 extends over 17 amino acids. CDR3 sequence: CASSLTTSGNREDTQYF. CDR3 sequence (DNA): TGTGCCAGCAGTTTAACCACTAGCGGAAACCGAGAAGATACGCAGTATTTT.

The V gene is TRBV19, the J gene TRBJ2-1; 8 bases map to TRBD2. The CDR3 totals 17 residues. The germline V gene encodes CDR1 LNHDA and CDR2 SQIVND (reference sequence). The ends lost 2 bases at V and 0 bases at J; junction bases unmatched: 6. CDR3 DNA: TGTGCCAGTAGTATAATGGCGGGAGGTCCCTCCTACAATGAGCAGTTCTTC. This gives the protein CASSIMAGGPSYNEQFF.

This clone was detected a few times. The same CDR3 arises from other DNA sequences in this sample as well. This rearrangement joins TRBV5-1 to TRBJ1-3; 9 nucleotides line up with TRBD1. After removal of 7 bases from V and 2 bases from J, the junction contained 1 base not matched to a gene. The germline V gene encodes CDR1 SGHRS and CDR2 YFSETQ. This CDR3 has 13 amino acids. CDR3: CASGTGTGNTIYF. The CDR3 bases are TGCGCCAGCGGGACAGGGACTGGAAACACCATATATTTT. Combining the CDR3 with reference TRBV5-1 and TRBJ1-3 gives the whole variable domain KAGVTQTPRYLIKTRGQQVTLSCSPISGHRSVSWYQQTPGQGLQFLFEYFSETQRNKGNFPGRFSGRQFSNSRSEMNVSTLELGDSALYLCASGTGTGNTIYFGEGSWLTVV.